The 26 T cell receptor beta chains in this list originate from one sample, sequenced in a study of blood T cells in healthy people across ages. Next came a second PCR, run for about 7 to 12 cycles, which used a sample-barcoded 5' primer along with a J-beta primer mix. TCRdb independently ran MiXCR on the 5' RACE reads; one entry per CDR3 protein. Of 980,000 or so distinct CDR3 sequences detected, under 50% appear once; the ten largest clones hold roughly 13%. Sequenced material: blood. Receptors originate from a man aged 30 to 45 in good health.

To note about this clonotype: An end of the junction does not agree with germline; a read error may underlie this. V usage is TRBV7-9 and J usage is TRBJ2-1; TRBD1 matches at 10 bases. Germline V CDR1 and CDR2: SEHNR, FQNEAQ (reference sequence). CDR3 length: 16 amino acids. The CDR3 loop reads CASSPIPGTGDDERFF. The DNA of the CDR3 is TGTGCCAGCAGCCCGATCCCCGGGACAGGGGACGATGAGCGGTTCTTC.

The chain is built from TRBV5-1 and TRBJ2-3; weak D call: TRBD1 (5 bases). In germline, CDR1 is SGHRS, CDR2 YFSETQ. This CDR3 comprises 14 residues. V was shortened by 4 bases and J by 4 bases, with 13 bases between the two germline ends. The DNA for the CDR3 is TGCGCCAGCAGCCAGTCAGGGTCCCCAGATACGCAGTATTTT. As protein: CASSQSGSPDTQYF.

The table lists this clonotype with a few counts. The V and J genes are TRBV10-3 and TRBJ2-1, with D perhaps being TRBD1 or TRBD2 (5 bases each). The CDR3 spans 12 residues. Trimming shortened V by 10 bases and J by 8 bases, and 15 bases separated the two germline ends. Germline V gene sequence: CDR1 ENHRY, CDR2 SYGVKD. CDR3 coding DNA: TGTGCCACCGGTCCGGGGCGGGATGAGCAGTTCTTC. Its protein product is CATGPGRDEQFF.

The chain has TRBV29-1 and TRBJ2-7; D gene ambiguous. The ends were cut back, 2 bases at V and 7 bases at J, with 21 bases in the middle. The CDR3 is made up of 15 amino acids. The germline V gene has CDR1 SQVTM and CDR2 ANQGSEA. This chain's CDR3 is CSVELIGYQYDEQYF. CDR3 coding DNA: TGCAGCGTTGAATTAATTGGGTACCAATACGATGAGCAGTACTTC.

The rearrangement uses TRBV20-1 and TRBJ1-5, with a possible D match to TRBD1 (5 bases). Per the germline V gene, CDR1 is DFQATT and CDR2 is SNEGSKA (reference sequence). The V and J ends lost 6 bases and 2 bases respectively, with 20 bases between them. The CDR3 extends over 16 amino acids. CDR3 protein: CSAPVSVAGRNQPQHF. The CDR3 coding sequence is TGCAGTGCCCCGGTCTCTGTGGCAGGGCGCAATCAGCCCCAGCATTTT.

In this sample, this clonotype turned up a few times. In nucleotides, the CDR3 is TGCAGCGCCCTGATGCGGGGGAGCTCCTACGAGCAGTACTTC. It codes for CSALMRGSSYEQYF. The rearrangement joins TRBV29-1 to TRBJ2-7; 7 bases line up with TRBD2. V lost 7 bases, J lost 0 bases, and 9 bases stayed unmatched. CDR1 and CDR2 (germline): SQVTM, ANQGSEA. CDR3 length: 14 amino acids.

This clonotype was counted ten times or more. The CDR3 coding sequence is TGCAGCGTTGAAGGCACCGGGACAGGGGGCCCCTACAATGAGCAGTTCTTC. This codes for CSVEGTGTGGPYNEQFF. J is TRBJ2-1 and V is TRBV29-1; 12 bases map to TRBD1. Trimming removed 1 base from V and 2 bases from J; junction bases left unmatched: 6. The CDR3 has 17 residues. Per germline, CDR1 SQVTM and CDR2 ANQGSEA.

The chain uses TRBV6-5 and TRBJ2-1, with 9 nucleotides matching TRBD2. CDR1 and CDR2 from the germline V gene are MNHEY and SVGAGI. V shed 5 bases and J 7 bases; nucleotides not matched to a gene: 9. The CDR3 covers 15 residues. The CDR3 reads CASSRVAGGPNEQFF. The CDR3 nucleotides read TGTGCCAGCAGTCGGGTCGCGGGGGGGCCGAATGAGCAGTTCTTC.

V usage is TRBV4-1 and J usage is TRBJ1-1; 10 bases are shared with TRBD1. This CDR3 spans 17 amino acids. CDR1 is MGHRA and CDR2 is YSYEKL in the germline V gene. The junction had 7 bases not matched to a gene; V was cut back by 0 bases and J by 3 bases. CDR3 sequence: CASSQDLGQGGYTEAFF. DNA for the CDR3: TGCGCCAGCAGCCAAGATTTAGGACAGGGGGGCTACACTGAAGCTTTCTTT.

This clonotype has a handful of counts. The genes are TRBV9 and TRBJ2-7; 9 positions agree with TRBD1. With 0 bases clipped from V and 2 bases from J, the junction kept 9 bases outside the gene matches. Germline lookup yields CDR1 SGDLS and CDR2 YYNGEE. The CDR3 loop spans 17 amino acids. Written as DNA, the CDR3 is TGTGCCAGCAGCGTAGATAGTGGGACAGGGTTCCCCTACGAGCAGTACTTC. Amino acid sequence: CASSVDSGTGFPYEQYF.

This chain connects TRBV28 to TRBJ2-5, with TRBD1 identical over 7 bases. The CDR3 covers 15 residues. J gave up 13 bases and V 5 bases, and 19 bases lay outside the gene matches. Germline CDR1 reads MDHEN; CDR2 reads SYDVKM. The CDR3 bases are TGTGCCAGCAGTCCCGGATTTCAGGGGGTAACGCCCGGGTACTTC. Its translation is CASSPGFQGVTPGYF.

This sequence joins TRBV9 and TRBJ2-3, with TRBD2 identical over 13 bases. With V trimmed by 4 bases and J by 7 bases, 6 bases remained unmatched. CDR1 is SGDLS and CDR2 is YYNGEE in the germline V gene. The CDR3 totals 15 residues. CDR3 amino acids: CASSPQGLAGNTQYF. CDR3 bases: TGTGCCAGCAGCCCTCAGGGACTAGCGGGGAATACGCAGTATTTT.

The chain couples TRBV15 to TRBJ2-3, with 14 bases matching TRBD2. The CDR3 is made up of 15 amino acids. Germline values: CDR1 LNHNV, CDR2 YYDKDF (reference sequence). V was pared by 7 bases and J by 5 bases, with 5 bases of the junction left unmatched. The CDR3 is CATNPGTSGGDTQYF. The CDR3 DNA sequence: TGTGCCACCAACCCCGGGACTAGCGGGGGAGATACGCAGTATTTT.

The chain couples TRBV3-1 to TRBJ2-2, with D perhaps TRBD1 (6 bases). There are 16 residues in the CDR3. Trimming took 0 bases from V and 7 from J, leaving 15 bases between them. Germline V gene data show CDR1 as LGHDT and CDR2 as YNNKEL (reference sequence). CDR3: CASSQEIAQGHGELFF. The CDR3 DNA follows: TGTGCCAGCAGCCAAGAAATCGCACAGGGACACGGGGAGCTGTTTTTT.

The sample holds a few counts of this clonotype. The chain combines TRBV9 with TRBJ1-1; the match to TRBD1 covers 9 bases. V lost 4 bases and J lost 6; bases outside the gene matches: 10. Germline lookup yields CDR1 SGDLS and CDR2 YYNGEE. CDR3 size: 15 residues. CDR3 coding DNA: TGTGCCAGCAGCTCCCTGGACAGGGGTAGGGCTGAAGCTTTCTTT. Amino acid sequence: CASSSLDRGRAEAFF.

V usage is TRBV29-1 and J usage is TRBJ2-3, with 10 bases fitting TRBD1. The trim removed 4 bases at V and 6 bases at J, leaving 7 bases unmatched. This CDR3 spans 14 amino acids. Germline V gives CDR1 SQVTM, CDR2 ANQGSEA. CDR3 coding DNA: TGCAGCGTTGTCCCCCCGGGACAGGGGGATACGCAGTATTTT. Its translation: CSVVPPGQGDTQYF.

This clonotype was recorded a few times. The rearrangement joins TRBV5-1 to TRBJ2-7; no definite D call. This CDR3 has 16 residues. CDR1 and CDR2 from the germline V gene are SGHRS and YFSETQ. V dropped 5 bases and J dropped 7 bases, with 25 bases sitting between them. The DNA of the CDR3 is TGCGCCAGCAGGAGTCAAAGAGAAACCCCCTCCTGGGAGCAGTACTTC. It codes for CASRSQRETPSWEQYF.

The sample holds many counts of this clonotype. The CDR3 DNA reads TGTGCCAGCAGCCAGGGCGGCAGAGCGTATGGCTACACCTTC. Its protein is CASSQGGRAYGYTF. The rearrangement uses TRBV4-2 and TRBJ1-2; no clear D gene. Germline lookup yields CDR1 LGHNA and CDR2 YNFKEQ. The CDR3 has 14 residues. Trimming pared 3 bases from V and 5 bases from J, leaving 13 bases between.

The chain has TRBV7-2 and TRBJ2-4; 13 bases fit TRBD2. The ends lost 4 bases at V and 12 bases at J; junction bases unmatched: 6. The CDR3 sequence is 14 residues long. Germline lookup yields CDR1 SGHTA and CDR2 FQGNSA. For the CDR3, the DNA is TGTGCCAGCAGCTCAGGACTAGCGGGGGTGACTCAGTACTTC. Amino acids: CASSSGLAGVTQYF.

The genes are TRBV11-2 and TRBJ2-3; 9 positions agree with TRBD2. Germline assignment: CDR1 SGHAT and CDR2 FQNNGV. There are 18 residues in the CDR3. V lost 4 bases to trimming and J lost 0 bases; unmatched junction nucleotides: 11. CDR3 nucleotide sequence: TGTGCCAGCAGCTCTTATAGTAGCGGGGGTTCTAGCACAGATACGCAGTATTTT. Residues: CASSSYSSGGSSTDTQYF.

The gene calls are TRBV7-9 and TRBJ2-5; D unclear. Deletions cut 2 bases from V and 3 bases from J, with 10 bases between. Germline V gene sequence: CDR1 SEHNR, CDR2 FQNEAQ (reference sequence). The CDR3 contains 14 residues. The CDR3 nucleotides read TGTGCCAGCAGCTTATGGTCTGACGAAGAGACCCAGTACTTC. Translation: CASSLWSDEETQYF. Full variable domain (remainder filled in from reference TRBV7-9 and TRBJ2-5): DTGVSQNPRHKITKRGQNVTFRCDPISEHNRLYWYRQTLGQGPEFLTYFQNEAQLEKSRLLSDRFSAERPKGSFSTLEIQRTEQGDSAMYLCASSLWSDEETQYFGPGTRLLVL.

This chain connects TRBV20-1 to TRBJ2-1; D is undetermined. The CDR3 totals 13 residues. The ends were cut back, 1 base at V and 9 bases at J, with 13 bases in the middle. Looked up from germline, CDR1 is DFQATT and CDR2 is SNEGSKA (reference sequence). CDR3 DNA: TGCAGTGCTAGAGGGAATGGGGTTCCTGAGCAGTTCTTC. Protein product: CSARGNGVPEQFF.

V gene TRBV20-1 combines with J gene TRBJ2-4; tentatively, D is TRBD1 (6 bases). CDR3 length: 15 residues. CDR1 and CDR2 from the germline V gene are DFQATT and SNEGSKA (reference sequence). Between the trimmed V and J ends, which lost 3 bases and 3 bases, there was a span of 15 bases. For the CDR3, the DNA is TGCAGTGCTAGCCGACAGGTCATAGACAAAAACATTCAGTACTTC. It is translated as CSASRQVIDKNIQYF.

CDR3 sequence (DNA): TGTGCCAGCAGCCAAGTTGCACCCTACCAAGAGACCCAGTACTTC. This gives the protein CASSQVAPYQETQYF. The rearrangement uses TRBV3-1 and TRBJ2-5, with unresolved D. CDR1 and CDR2 (germline): LGHDT, YNNKEL (reference sequence). The CDR3 loop spans 15 amino acids. V shed 1 base and J shed 0 bases, with 9 bases lying between them.

The chain links TRBV30 to TRBJ2-2; possible D gene TRBD2, 6 bases. V gave up 2 bases and J gave up 3 bases, with 13 bases separating them. Germline V gene lookup returns CDR1 GTSNPN and CDR2 SVGIG (reference sequence). The CDR3 consists of 15 residues. CDR3 DNA sequence: TGTGCCTGGAGTTGGGGGGAGAGGGACACCGGGGAGCTGTTTTTT. Protein product: CAWSWGERDTGELFF.

This clonotype was seen at least ten times. The chain joins TRBV3-1 to TRBJ1-2, with unresolved D. Germline V lookup: CDR1 LGHDT, CDR2 YNNKEL (reference sequence). The V end was cut by 4 bases, the J end by 2 bases, with 8 bases between. This CDR3 spans 13 amino acids. Here the CDR3 reads CASSLQTNYGYTF. In DNA form, the CDR3 reads TGTGCCAGCAGCCTTCAGACCAACTATGGCTACACCTTC.